The clone carrying this T cell receptor (beta chain) was observed at least ten times. Its antigen is currently unknown. CDR3 size: 17 residues. The germline V gene encodes CDR1 SGDLS and CDR2 YYNGEE. Trimming stripped 0 bases from V and 3 bases from J, with 16 bases between. Attachment of unique molecular identifiers was made to individual cDNA molecules. TCRdb re-derived calls from the 5' RACE reads in MiXCR, one entry per CDR3 protein. The sample lists 40,000 to 50,000 distinct CDR3 sequences, around a tenth occurring once. This entry belongs to a study of early T cells in non-severe SARS-CoV-2 infection. Study-level information: Sequencing of bulk RNA from unsorted whole blood was done, without chain pairing.

Broader study findings: The study's VDJdb matching favored anti-spike CD8 responses and missed private and CD4 specificities.

Material: whole blood. The receptor comes from an adult who was a healthcare worker with PCR-confirmed SARS-CoV-2 infection or an uninfected control (not recorded which). The V and J genes are TRBV9 and TRBJ2-1, with D maybe TRBD2 (6 bases). CDR3 sequence reads: CASSVEVDGGIYNEQFF. Written as DNA, the CDR3 is TGTGCCAGCAGCGTAGAGGTCGATGGGGGGATCTACAATGAGCAGTTCTTC.